This entry lists 12 T cell receptor beta chains sequenced from one sample in a study of Ad26.COV2.S vaccination and SARS-CoV-2 variants. The repertoire was sequenced with immunoSEQ multiplex PCR; TCRdb's copy has only in-frame clones and lacks some. The data hold about 680,000 clones, with 80% to 90% observed a single time. Regarding treatment: some 20 received Ad26.COV2.S at low or high dose, single or two shots; a few received placebo; per-sample allocation not given. Day 63 after the first vaccine or placebo injection was the time point for sampling. This sample comprised peripheral blood, obtained in a trial of Ad26.COV2.S vaccine versus placebo. Source of these receptors: a person between 18 and 60 years old who received the Ad26.COV2.S COVID-19 vaccine or a placebo.

The gene calls are TRBV10-3 and TRBJ2-3, with D possibly being TRBD1 (6 bases). Germline CDR1 and CDR2: ENHRY and SYGVKD. The CDR3 loop spans 16 amino acids. Trimming removed 0 bases at V and 3 bases at J, with 13 bases between. The CDR3, as DNA: TGTGCCATCAGTGAGTCCAGGGGCGGCCCGACAGATACGCAGTATTTT. This sequence encodes CAISESRGGPTDTQYF.

The chain joins TRBV24-1 to TRBJ2-1; tentatively, D is TRBD2 (5 bases). Germline CDR1 is KGHDR and CDR2 is SFDVKD. The CDR3 extends over 16 amino acids. The V end lost 5 bases, the J end lost 0 bases, and 13 bases lay between the germline ends. CDR3 amino acids: CATSAIDYSSYNEQFF. The CDR3 DNA follows: TGTGCCACCAGTGCAATAGACTATTCCTCCTACAATGAGCAGTTCTTC.

This clone appeared once. The chain carries TRBV5-4 and TRBJ2-7; D remains ambiguous. Trimming left V 6 bases short and J 3 bases short, with 4 bases between. Germline CDR1 is SGHNT and CDR2 is YYREEE (reference sequence). The CDR3 length is 10 residues. The CDR3 protein is CASTGYEQYF. CDR3 coding DNA: TGTGCCAGCACCGGCTACGAGCAGTACTTC.

V gene TRBV30 combines with J gene TRBJ1-2; 9 bases are shared with TRBD1. The junction had 5 bases not matched to a gene; V was cut back by 3 bases and J by 6 bases. The CDR3 loop spans 13 amino acids. The germline gives CDR1 GTSNPN, CDR2 SVGIG (reference sequence). The DNA for the CDR3 is TGTGCCTGGAGAGACCGGACAGGGGATGGCTACACCTTC. Its translation: CAWRDRTGDGYTF.

The chain has TRBV6-5 and TRBJ2-1; D remains unclear. V lost 6 bases and J lost 6, with 18 bases in between. This CDR3 region has 15 residues. The germline gives CDR1 MNHEY, CDR2 SVGAGI. For the CDR3, the DNA is TGTGCCAGCAGGTTCGGACCTCAGGCGGCCAATGAGCAGTTCTTC. It translates to CASRFGPQAANEQFF.

This clone has only a few counts. The V call is TRBV19, the J call TRBJ1-1; a weak D match, TRBD1 (6 bases). Germline loops: CDR1 LNHDA, CDR2 SQIVND (reference sequence). V dropped 5 bases and J dropped 4 bases, with 20 bases sitting between them. CDR3 length: 16 amino acids. Here the CDR3 reads CASSRKSGGLVTEAFF. As DNA, the CDR3 is TGTGCCAGTAGTCGGAAATCCGGGGGGCTGGTCACTGAAGCTTTCTTT.

The J gene is TRBJ1-1, the V gene TRBV12-3 or TRBV12-4; the D is unclear. The CDR3 spans 13 residues. Deletions cut 7 bases from V and 8 bases from J, with 17 bases between. The CDR3 here is CASTLDTLREAFF. The CDR3 region has the DNA TGTGCCAGCACCCTAGACACCCTCAGGGAAGCTTTCTTT.

The chain uses TRBV11-3 and TRBJ2-2; D call uncertain. CDR1 is SGHNT, CDR2 YENEEA, per germline. The V end was cut by 5 bases, the J end by 0 bases, with 7 bases between. This CDR3 spans 14 amino acids. DNA for the CDR3: TGTGCCAGCAGCGACCACGCGAACACCGGGGAGCTGTTTTTT. Protein sequence: CASSDHANTGELFF.

The CDR3 here is CASSARGNTEAFF. CDR3 nucleotide sequence: TGTGCCAGCAGCGCTCGTGGGAACACTGAAGCTTTCTTT. The chain couples TRBV3-1 (or the pseudogene TRBV3-2) to TRBJ1-1; no clear D. V dropped 5 bases and J dropped 1 base, with 8 bases sitting between them. The CDR3 is 13 residues long. The V gene's germline CDR1 is LGHDT and CDR2 YNNKEL (reference sequence).

The chain links TRBV9 to TRBJ1-1, with D possibly being TRBD1 (5 bases). Trimming removed 2 bases from V and 4 bases from J, with 9 bases in between. The CDR3 length is 13 residues. From germline, CDR1 is SGDLS and CDR2 YYNGEE. The CDR3 coding sequence is TGTGCCAGCAGCGTTTTGGGGCCCACTGAAGCTTTCTTT. Translating it yields CASSVLGPTEAFF.

The J gene is TRBJ2-7, the V gene TRBV5-1; 8 bases align to TRBD2. CDR3 length equals 17 residues. CDR1 is SGHRS and CDR2 is YFSETQ in the germline V gene. The V gene end was trimmed by 2 bases and the J gene end by 4 bases; junction bases not matched to a gene: 14. Written as DNA, the CDR3 is TGCGCCAGCAGCTTACTCCCACTTAGCGGGGCCATTTACGAGCAGTACTTC. Its protein product is CASSLLPLSGAIYEQYF. Full variable domain (rest looked up from reference TRBV5-1 and TRBJ2-7): KAGVTQTPRYLIKTRGQQVTLSCSPISGHRSVSWYQQTPGQGLQFLFEYFSETQRNKGNFPGRFSGRQFSNSRSEMNVSTLELGDSALYLCASSLLPLSGAIYEQYFGPGTRLTVT.

A single count supports this clone. This rearrangement joins TRBV6-5 to TRBJ1-3, with D perhaps matching TRBD1 (5 bases). V lost 9 bases to trimming and J lost 2 bases, with 11 bases between them. The CDR3 is made up of 13 amino acids. Germline-derived CDR1 and CDR2 are MNHEY and SVGAGI. The CDR3 DNA reads TGTGCCAGTTCGGGGGAACCTGGAAACACCATATATTTT. Its translation is CASSGEPGNTIYF.